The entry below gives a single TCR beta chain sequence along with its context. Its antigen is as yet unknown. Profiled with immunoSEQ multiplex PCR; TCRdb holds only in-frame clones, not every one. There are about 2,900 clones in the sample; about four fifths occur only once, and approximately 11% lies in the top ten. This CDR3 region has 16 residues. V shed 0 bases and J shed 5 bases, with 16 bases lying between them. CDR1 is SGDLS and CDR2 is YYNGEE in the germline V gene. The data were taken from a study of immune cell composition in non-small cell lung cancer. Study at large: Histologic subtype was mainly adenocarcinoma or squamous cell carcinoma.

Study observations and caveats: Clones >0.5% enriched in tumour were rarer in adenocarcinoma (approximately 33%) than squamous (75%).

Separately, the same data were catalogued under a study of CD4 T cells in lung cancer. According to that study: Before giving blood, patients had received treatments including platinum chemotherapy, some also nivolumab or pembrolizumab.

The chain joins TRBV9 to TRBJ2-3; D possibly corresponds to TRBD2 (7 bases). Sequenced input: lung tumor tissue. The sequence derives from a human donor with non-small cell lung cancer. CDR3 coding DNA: TGTGCCAGCAGCGTAGCGGGGGGCTCAGCCAAAGATACGCAGTATTTT. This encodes CASSVAGGSAKDTQYF. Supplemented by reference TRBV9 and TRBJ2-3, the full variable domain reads DSGVTQTPKHLITATGQRVTLRCSPRSGDLSVYWYQQSLDQGLQFLIQYYNGEERAKGNILERFSAQQFPDLHSELNLSSLELGDSALYFCASSVAGGSAKDTQYFGPGTRLTVL.